The 26 T cell receptor beta chains below come from one sample, sequenced in a study of graft-versus-host responses after intestinal transplantation (dated by TCRdb to about 2021). The receptor library was made with the immunoSEQ multiplex PCR assay. TCRdb holds this immuneACCESS table with in-frame rearrangements only. Some clones are missing; in checked studies, unresolved V genes explain under half, and the rest has no known cause. For this sample there are roughly 14,000 clones; over 75% appear just once. Of the sample, 5.5% to 8.5% is held by the ten largest clones. Here the sequenced sample was bone marrow, taken 125 days after intestinal transplantation. All receptors derive from a human patient who received an intestinal transplant, so some T cells may come from the graft donor.

The chain combines TRBV4-2 with TRBJ2-1; 7 positions agree with TRBD1. Germline-derived CDR1 and CDR2 are LGHNA and YNFKEQ. This CDR3 has 14 amino acids. V lost 1 base and J lost 5; bases outside the gene matches: 2. The CDR3 loop is CASSQGGQNNEQFF. The CDR3 nucleotides are TGTGCCAGCAGCCAAGGGGGACAGAACAATGAGCAGTTCTTC.

The chain carries TRBV27 and TRBJ2-1; D perhaps matches TRBD1 (6 bases). The V end lost 8 bases, the J end lost 4 bases, and 18 bases lay between the germline ends. Germline V gene data show CDR1 as MNHEY and CDR2 as SMNVEV (reference sequence). The CDR3 is 15 residues long. The CDR3 protein is CASSPSGTLYNEQFF. For the CDR3, the DNA is TGTGCCAGCTCCCCTTCCGGGACACTTTACAATGAGCAGTTCTTC.

The chain carries TRBV7-6 and TRBJ2-7, with D possibly matching TRBD2 (5 bases). This CDR3 has 14 residues. V was trimmed by 5 bases and J by 4 bases, leaving 15 bases between them. The germline V gene has CDR1 SGHVS and CDR2 FNYEAQ. In DNA form, the CDR3 reads TGTGCCAGCAGCGCCTATGGGCCGGGGTACGAGCAGTACTTC. Its translation is CASSAYGPGYEQYF.

This chain joins TRBV6-1 and TRBJ1-4, with TRBD1 matching 7 bases. This CDR3 has 14 amino acids. Trimming at V came to 8 bases and at J to 4 bases, leaving 7 bases not matched to a gene. Per the germline V gene, CDR1 is MNHNS and CDR2 is SASEGT. CDR3 amino acids: CASATGDVNEKLFF. The CDR3 coding sequence is TGTGCCAGCGCCACAGGGGACGTTAATGAAAAACTGTTTTTT.

This chain uses TRBV6-6 with TRBJ2-7; D remains ambiguous. The germline gives CDR1 MNHNY, CDR2 SVGAGI (reference sequence). V lost 5 bases to trimming and J lost 2 bases, with 10 bases between them. This CDR3 region has 13 residues. The CDR3 coding sequence is TGTGCCAGCAGTGCTACCGGTACCTACGAGCAGTACTTC. It specifies CASSATGTYEQYF.

This clone occurred once. The chain is built from TRBV2 and TRBJ1-2; D is undetermined. Germline CDR1 and CDR2: SNHLY and FYNNEI. The ends were cut back, 8 bases at V and 4 bases at J, with 11 bases in the middle. The CDR3 length is 12 residues. The CDR3 nucleotides read TGTGCCAGCGAGAGGGCGGTCTATGGCTACACCTTC. The encoded protein is CASERAVYGYTF.

V gene TRBV13 combines with J gene TRBJ2-7, with TRBD2 matching over 9 bases. CDR1 and CDR2 from the germline V gene are PRHDT and FYEKMQ (reference sequence). V was pared by 4 bases and J by 5 bases, with 9 bases of the junction left unmatched. The CDR3 is made up of 15 amino acids. CDR3 loop: CASSSGGRAQDEQYF. CDR3 DNA sequence: TGTGCCAGCAGCTCCGGCGGGAGGGCCCAAGACGAGCAGTACTTC.

The rearrangement links TRBV25-1 to TRBJ2-7; D possibly corresponds to TRBD1 (6 bases). The CDR3 consists of 15 residues. V dropped 2 bases and J dropped 3 bases, with 14 bases sitting between them. CDR1 is MGHDK and CDR2 is SYGVNS in the germline V gene. The CDR3 region is CASSEGVGQFYEQYF. The CDR3 region has the DNA TGTGCCAGCAGTGAAGGTGTTGGACAGTTCTACGAGCAGTACTTC.

The chain has TRBV4-2 and TRBJ1-1, with unresolved D. V lost 5 bases to trimming and J lost 1 base, with 8 bases between them. The germline V gene encodes CDR1 LGHNA and CDR2 YNFKEQ. The CDR3 loop spans 13 amino acids. CDR3 sequence reads: CASSLVGNTEAFF. The CDR3 DNA reads as TGTGCCAGCAGCTTAGTGGGGAACACTGAAGCTTTCTTT.

The chain links TRBV6-4 to TRBJ1-1; D gene ambiguous. CDR1 MRHNA and CDR2 SNTAGT come from the germline V gene. V was pared by 0 bases and J by 1 base, with 9 bases between. This CDR3 comprises 15 residues. CDR3 protein: CASSDSIEGNTEAFF. In nucleotides, the CDR3 is TGTGCCAGCAGTGACTCGATCGAGGGGAACACTGAAGCTTTCTTT.

J is TRBJ2-2 and V is TRBV5-1; D remains ambiguous. Trimming took 4 bases from V and 3 from J, leaving 4 bases between them. Germline values: CDR1 SGHRS, CDR2 YFSETQ. The CDR3 has 12 residues. The CDR3 spells CASSQDTGELFF. CDR3 nucleotides: TGCGCCAGCAGCCAGGACACCGGGGAGCTGTTTTTT.

This clone was seen only once. The V gene is TRBV28, the J gene TRBJ1-1, with TRBD1 identical over 7 bases. With V trimmed by 7 bases and J by 0 bases, 14 bases remained unmatched. The germline gives CDR1 MDHEN, CDR2 SYDVKM. This CDR3 has 17 residues. The chain's CDR3 is CASTPRGGAIMNTEAFF. The CDR3 region has the DNA TGTGCCAGCACTCCCCGAGGGGGCGCGATCATGAACACTGAAGCTTTCTTT. The full variable domain, in which reference TRBV28 and TRBJ1-1 provide the parts outside the CDR3, is DVKVTQSSRYLVKRTGEKVFLECVQDMDHENMFWYRQDPGLGLRLIYFSYDVKMKEKGDIPEGYSVSREKKERFSLILESASTNQTSMYLCASTPRGGAIMNTEAFFGQGTRLTVV.

The chain recombines TRBV28 with TRBJ1-2; possibly TRBD1 for D (5 bases). This CDR3 region has 15 residues. Germline V gene lookup returns CDR1 MDHEN and CDR2 SYDVKM. Trimming removed 2 bases at V and 3 bases at J, with 13 bases between. DNA of the CDR3: TGTGCCAGCAGTTTACCCCCCCCGGGGGACTATGGCTACACCTTC. It encodes CASSLPPPGDYGYTF.

V usage is TRBV2 and J usage is TRBJ2-5, with 8 bases matching TRBD2. The CDR3 contains 13 residues. CDR1 is SNHLY, CDR2 FYNNEI, per germline. Trimming cost V 7 bases and J 4 bases; bases outside gene matches: 5. This CDR3 is CASTKRERETQYF. The DNA for the CDR3 is TGTGCCAGCACCAAGCGGGAGCGAGAGACCCAGTACTTC.

This chain connects TRBV6-6 to TRBJ2-7, with a weak D call TRBD2 (5 bases). CDR3 length: 14 residues. Per germline, CDR1 MNHNY and CDR2 SVGAGI (reference sequence). V was shortened by 5 bases and J by 7 bases, with 18 bases between the two germline ends. CDR3 region: CASSLWTRAGEQYF. CDR3 bases: TGTGCCAGCAGTCTCTGGACTCGCGCCGGGGAGCAGTACTTC.

This chain links TRBV7-7 with TRBJ2-5; D is uncertain. CDR1 and CDR2 (germline): SSHAT, FNYEAQ (reference sequence). CDR3 length equals 14 residues. V was shortened by 1 base and J by 2 bases, with 8 bases between the two germline ends. Written as DNA, the CDR3 is TGTGCCAGCAGCTTAGGGGTCCTACAAGAGACCCAGTACTTC. Translation gives CASSLGVLQETQYF.

The rearrangement uses TRBV29-1 and TRBJ1-5; 9 nucleotides line up with TRBD1. V shed 6 bases, J shed 4 bases, and the junction held 7 bases outside the gene matches. This CDR3 contains 14 residues. Germline V gives CDR1 SQVTM, CDR2 ANQGSEA. The CDR3 reads CSVTTGGQNQPQHF. In nucleotides, the CDR3 is TGCAGCGTGACCACAGGGGGCCAAAATCAGCCCCAGCATTTT.

The table lists this clone with a count of one. The rearrangement uses TRBV19 and TRBJ2-7; 10 bases line up with TRBD2. The CDR3 spans 15 residues. After removal of 1 base from V and 2 bases from J, the junction contained 2 bases not matched to a gene. Looked up from germline, CDR1 is LNHDA and CDR2 is SQIVND (reference sequence). CDR3 amino acids: CASSIGLAGAYEQYF. CDR3 bases: TGTGCCAGTAGTATAGGGCTAGCGGGGGCCTACGAGCAGTACTTC.

In DNA, the CDR3 is TGTGCCAGCAGCTTGACAGTTTTTGCGAATGAGCAGTTCTTC. Protein sequence: CASSLTVFANEQFF. V gene TRBV5-6 combines with J gene TRBJ2-1, with D hard to call. This CDR3 is built from 14 residues. V shed 1 base and J shed 7 bases, with 12 bases lying between them. The germline gives CDR1 SGHDT, CDR2 YYEEEE.

The chain joins TRBV28 to TRBJ2-5; D tentatively reads TRBD1 or TRBD2 (5 bases each). The DNA end is more similar to TRBJ2-7, so the J call may be wrong. CDR1 and CDR2 (germline): MDHEN, SYDVKM. CDR3 length: 14 residues. CDR3 DNA sequence: TGTGCCAGCAGTTTTGGGGGAGAGGAATACGAGCAGTACTTC. It codes for CASSFGGEEYEQYF.

The V and J genes are TRBV7-9 and TRBJ2-1; 9 positions agree with TRBD2. Germline assignment: CDR1 SEHNR and CDR2 FQNEAQ (reference sequence). V gave up 6 bases and J gave up 8 bases; unmatched junction bases: 5. CDR3 size: 13 residues. The CDR3 loop reads CASRYSGSYEQFF. The CDR3, as DNA: TGTGCCAGCAGGTATAGCGGGAGCTATGAGCAGTTCTTC. The complete variable domain, with remaining parts taken from reference TRBV7-9 and TRBJ2-1, reads DTGVSQNPRHKITKRGQNVTFRCDPISEHNRLYWYRQTLGQGPEFLTYFQNEAQLEKSRLLSDRFSAERPKGSFSTLEIQRTEQGDSAMYLCASRYSGSYEQFFGPGTRLTVL.

This chain joins TRBV7-6 and TRBJ1-1; D is ambiguous. The CDR3 runs to 13 residues. V lost 4 bases, J lost 0 bases, and 6 bases lay in between. Germline lookup yields CDR1 SGHVS and CDR2 FNYEAQ. The CDR3 DNA is TGTGCCAGCAGCTGGACGGTGAACACTGAAGCTTTCTTT. Protein product: CASSWTVNTEAFF.

V is TRBV7-9 and J is TRBJ2-1; 16 nucleotides agree with TRBD2. Germline V CDR1 and CDR2: SEHNR, FQNEAQ (reference sequence). V was pared by 1 base and J by 1 base, with 1 base of the junction left unmatched. The CDR3 consists of 18 residues. This chain's CDR3 is CASSLGGLAGGSYNEQFF. As DNA, the CDR3 is TGTGCCAGCAGCTTAGGGGGACTAGCGGGAGGGTCCTACAATGAGCAGTTCTTC.

This chain links TRBV10-2 with TRBJ2-7; D unresolved. The CDR3 sequence is 12 residues long. Germline V lookup: CDR1 WSHSY, CDR2 SAAADI. Trimming stripped 3 bases from V and 6 bases from J, with 9 bases between. DNA for the CDR3: TGCGCCAGCAGTGATTCTTACCGCGAGCAGTACTTC. The encoded protein is CASSDSYREQYF.

The chain links TRBV19 to TRBJ1-1; TRBD1 matches 9 bases. CDR1 and CDR2 from the germline V gene are LNHDA and SQIVND (reference sequence). V was clipped by 4 bases and J by 5 bases; unmatched bases: 5. CDR3 length: 14 residues. CDR3 nucleotide sequence: TGTGCCAGTAGTACGCGGGGACAGGGAACTGAAGCTTTCTTT. Amino acids: CASSTRGQGTEAFF.

This rearrangement joins TRBV30 to TRBJ2-7, with 10 bases matching TRBD2. Trimming removed 0 bases from V and 5 bases from J; junction bases left unmatched: 4. Per the germline V gene, CDR1 is GTSNPN and CDR2 is SVGIG (reference sequence). The length of the CDR3 is 14 residues. The CDR3 bases are TGTGCCTGGAGTGTACTAGCGGGACGGAACGAGCAGTACTTC. Its protein is CAWSVLAGRNEQYF. The full variable domain, rest sourced from reference TRBV30 and TRBJ2-7, is SQTIHQWPATLVQPVGSPLSLECTVEGTSNPNLYWYRQAAGRGLQLLFYSVGIGQISSEVPQNLSASRPQDRQFILSSKKLLLSDSGFYLCAWSVLAGRNEQYFGPGTRLTVT.